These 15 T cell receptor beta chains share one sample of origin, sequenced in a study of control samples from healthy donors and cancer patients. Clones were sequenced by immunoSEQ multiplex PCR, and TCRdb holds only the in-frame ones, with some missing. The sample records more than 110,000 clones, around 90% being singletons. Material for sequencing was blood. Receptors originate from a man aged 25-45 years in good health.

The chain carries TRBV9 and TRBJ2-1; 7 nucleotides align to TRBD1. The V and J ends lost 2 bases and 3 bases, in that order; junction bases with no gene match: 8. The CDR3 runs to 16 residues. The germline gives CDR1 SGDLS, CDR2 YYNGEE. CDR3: CASSVRGGILYNEQFF. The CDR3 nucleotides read TGTGCCAGCAGCGTTAGAGGGGGCATCCTCTACAATGAGCAGTTCTTC.

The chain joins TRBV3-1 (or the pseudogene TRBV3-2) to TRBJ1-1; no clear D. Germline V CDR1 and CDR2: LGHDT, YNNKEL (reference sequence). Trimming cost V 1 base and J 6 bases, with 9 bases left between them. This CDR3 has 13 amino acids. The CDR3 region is CASSQAPGSEAFF. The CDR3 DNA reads TGTGCCAGCAGCCAAGCTCCGGGTTCTGAAGCTTTCTTT.

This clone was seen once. CDR3 nucleotide sequence: TGTGCCAGCACTAGGCCCAGTCGGCAGAACTATGGCTACACCTTC. Translating it yields CASTRPSRQNYGYTF. The gene calls are TRBV7-2 and TRBJ1-2; no clear D. The germline V gene encodes CDR1 SGHTA and CDR2 FQGNSA. There are 15 residues in the CDR3. Trimming took off 7 bases at V and 2 bases at J, with 17 bases between the two ends.

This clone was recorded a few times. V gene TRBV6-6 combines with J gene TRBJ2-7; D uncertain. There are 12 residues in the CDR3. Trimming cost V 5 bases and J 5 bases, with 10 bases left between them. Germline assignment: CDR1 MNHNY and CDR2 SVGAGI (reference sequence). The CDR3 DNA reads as TGTGCCAGCAGTCCCGTTCGGGACGAGCAGTACTTC. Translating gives CASSPVRDEQYF.

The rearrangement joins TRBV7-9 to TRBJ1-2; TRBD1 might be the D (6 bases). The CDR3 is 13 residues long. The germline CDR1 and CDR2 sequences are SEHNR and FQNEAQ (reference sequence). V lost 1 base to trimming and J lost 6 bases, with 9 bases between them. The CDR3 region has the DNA TGTGCCAGCAGCTTAGTACAGGGTGATGGCTACACCTTC. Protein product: CASSLVQGDGYTF. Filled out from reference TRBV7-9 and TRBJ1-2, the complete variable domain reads DTGVSQNPRHKITKRGQNVTFRCDPISEHNRLYWYRQTLGQGPEFLTYFQNEAQLEKSRLLSDRFSAERPKGSFSTLEIQRTEQGDSAMYLCASSLVQGDGYTFGSGTRLTVV.

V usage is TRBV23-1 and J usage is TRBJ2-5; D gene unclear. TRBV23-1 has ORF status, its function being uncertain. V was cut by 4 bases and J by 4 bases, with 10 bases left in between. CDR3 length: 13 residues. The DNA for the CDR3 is TGCGCCAGCAGTCGGAAGGCCCTAGAGACCCAGTACTTC. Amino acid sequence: CASSRKALETQYF.

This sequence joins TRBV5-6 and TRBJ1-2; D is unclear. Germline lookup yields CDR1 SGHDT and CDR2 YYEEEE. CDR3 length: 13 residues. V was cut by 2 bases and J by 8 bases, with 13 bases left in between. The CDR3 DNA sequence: TGTGCCAGCAGCTTTAGCAGCCGCCGGGGCTACACCTTC. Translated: CASSFSSRRGYTF. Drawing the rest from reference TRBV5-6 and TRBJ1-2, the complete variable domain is DAGVTQSPTHLIKTRGQQVTLRCSPKSGHDTVSWYQQALGQGPQFIFQYYEEEERQRGNFPDRFSGHQFPNYSSELNVNALLLGDSALYLCASSFSSRRGYTFGSGTRLTVV.

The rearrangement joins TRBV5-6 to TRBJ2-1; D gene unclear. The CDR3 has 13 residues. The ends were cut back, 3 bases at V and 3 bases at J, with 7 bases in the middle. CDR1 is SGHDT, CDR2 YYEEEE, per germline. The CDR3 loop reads CASSSSFYNEQFF. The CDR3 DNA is TGTGCCAGCAGCTCCAGTTTCTACAATGAGCAGTTCTTC.

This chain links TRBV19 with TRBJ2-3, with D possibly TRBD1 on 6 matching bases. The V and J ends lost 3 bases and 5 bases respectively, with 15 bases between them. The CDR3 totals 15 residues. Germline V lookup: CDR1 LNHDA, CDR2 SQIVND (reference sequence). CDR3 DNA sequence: TGTGCCAGTAGTATTCATAGGACAGTCCAAGATACGCAGTATTTT. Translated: CASSIHRTVQDTQYF.

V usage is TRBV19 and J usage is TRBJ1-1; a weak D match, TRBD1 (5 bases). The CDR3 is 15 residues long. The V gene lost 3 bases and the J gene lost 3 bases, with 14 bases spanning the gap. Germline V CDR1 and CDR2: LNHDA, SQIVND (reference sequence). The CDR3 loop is CASSIHPGIDTEAFF. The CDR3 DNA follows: TGTGCCAGTAGTATTCATCCAGGGATTGACACTGAAGCTTTCTTT.

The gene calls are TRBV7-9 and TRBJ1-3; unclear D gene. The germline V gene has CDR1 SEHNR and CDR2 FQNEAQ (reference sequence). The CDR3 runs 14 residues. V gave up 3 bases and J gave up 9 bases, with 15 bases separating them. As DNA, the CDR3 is TGTGCCAGCAGCTTGACCGGGCGAGGCGGCACCATATATTTT. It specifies CASSLTGRGGTIYF.

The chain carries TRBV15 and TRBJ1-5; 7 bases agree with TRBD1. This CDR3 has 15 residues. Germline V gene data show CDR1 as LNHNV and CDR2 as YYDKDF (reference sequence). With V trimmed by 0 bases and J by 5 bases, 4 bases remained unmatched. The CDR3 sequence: CATSRDYRGDQPQHF. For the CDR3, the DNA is TGTGCCACCAGCAGAGATTACAGGGGAGATCAGCCCCAGCATTTT.

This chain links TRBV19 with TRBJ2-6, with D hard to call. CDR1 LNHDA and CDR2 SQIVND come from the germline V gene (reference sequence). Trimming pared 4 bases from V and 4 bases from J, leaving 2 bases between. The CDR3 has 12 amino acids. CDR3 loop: CASSKGANVLTF. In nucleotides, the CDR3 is TGTGCCAGTAGTAAAGGGGCCAACGTCCTGACTTTC.

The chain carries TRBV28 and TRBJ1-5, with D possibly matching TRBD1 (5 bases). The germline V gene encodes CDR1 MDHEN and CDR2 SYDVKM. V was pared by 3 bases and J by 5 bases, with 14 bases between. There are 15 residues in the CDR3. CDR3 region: CASSFRSRVDQPQHF. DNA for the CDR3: TGTGCCAGCAGTTTTCGTTCCAGGGTGGATCAGCCCCAGCATTTT.

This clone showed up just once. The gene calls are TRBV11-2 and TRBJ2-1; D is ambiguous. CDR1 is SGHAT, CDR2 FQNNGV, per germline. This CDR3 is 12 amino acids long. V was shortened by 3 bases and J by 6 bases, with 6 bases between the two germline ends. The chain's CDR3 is CASSLRFNEQFF. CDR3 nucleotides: TGTGCCAGCAGCTTGAGGTTCAATGAGCAGTTCTTC.